The 5 T cell receptor beta chains below were found in one sample sequenced in a study of beta chain features in type 1 diabetes. Investigators reverse transcribed all isolated RNA, so they sequenced expressed TCRB transcripts. Measured with immunoSEQ multiplex PCR; TCRdb has only the in-frame clones, and not every one. The table shows about 230,000 clones, with around 10% occurring only once. The sample consisted of naive CD4+ T cells from blood. The receptors derive from a woman younger than 30 in good health.

This clone was seen more than once but under ten times. The V and J genes are TRBV6-5 and TRBJ2-5; D ambiguous. The germline gives CDR1 MNHEY, CDR2 SVGAGI. The V end lost 0 bases, the J end lost 5 bases, and 10 bases lay between the germline ends. CDR3 length equals 14 residues. The CDR3 here is CASSYSWRSETQYF. CDR3 in DNA: TGTGCCAGCAGTTACTCGTGGCGGAGCGAGACCCAGTACTTC.

V gene TRBV7-3 combines with J gene TRBJ2-1; D is possibly TRBD1 (6 bases). The CDR3 contains 13 residues. The V end lost 5 bases, the J end lost 8 bases, and 13 bases lay between the germline ends. Germline V gives CDR1 SGHTA, CDR2 FQGTGA. As DNA, the CDR3 is TGTGCCAGCAGCCCCATACAGGGCCATGAGCAGTTCTTC. This encodes CASSPIQGHEQFF.

The table lists this clone with a few counts. This rearrangement joins TRBV5-1 to TRBJ2-7, with D perhaps matching TRBD2 (6 bases). The CDR3 extends over 11 amino acids. Trimming stripped 5 bases from V and 9 bases from J, with 12 bases between. Germline V gene sequence: CDR1 SGHRS, CDR2 YFSETQ. The CDR3 DNA is TGCGCCAGCAGTCTGGGGCGGGGGCAGTACTTC. Translated: CASSLGRGQYF.

The rearrangement joins TRBV5-6 to TRBJ1-3; D gene ambiguous. V gave up 1 base and J gave up 3 bases, with 11 bases separating them. The V gene's germline CDR1 is SGHDT and CDR2 YYEEEE. CDR3 length equals 15 residues. The CDR3 region is CASSLRTGFGNTIYF. Here the CDR3 DNA reads TGTGCCAGCAGCTTGAGGACGGGATTTGGAAACACCATATATTTT.

The chain employs TRBV9 and TRBJ1-6; 7 bases map to TRBD1. From germline, CDR1 is SGDLS and CDR2 YYNGEE. After removal of 4 bases from V and 7 bases from J, the junction contained 8 bases not matched to a gene. CDR3 length equals 15 residues. The CDR3 reads CASSSNRDRNSPLHF. CDR3 nucleotides: TGTGCCAGCAGCTCGAACCGGGACAGAAATTCACCCCTCCACTTT.